This T cell receptor beta chain came from a study of T-cell reconstitution after alpha-beta-depleted transplantation in children (dated by TCRdb to 2016 to 2017). As for the study more broadly: Using TCR repertoire profiling, the study quantitatively followed how T-cell immune reconstitution unfolded in children after TCRalphabeta/CD19-depleted allogeneic hematopoietic cell transplantation. On the study overall, not on this receptor specifically: Apparently early alphabetaT-cell count recovery about two months after transplant reportedly relied on only several hundred rapidly expanded clones derived from non-depleted graft cells. In some patients, the high TCRbeta diversity seen at day 60 was put down to recipient T cells and intrathymic progenitors that had survived conditioning. The frequencies of hyperexpanded clones fell over the following months, and after one year, T-cell counts and TCRbeta diversity were mostly attributed to newly produced T cells.

Sample treatment or condition, as interpreted from the label and publication: allogeneic hematopoietic cell transplantation with graft depleted of TCRalphabeta T cells and CD19 B cells. The transplant recipients were children given TCRalphabeta/CD19-depleted allogeneic hematopoietic cell grafts. Libraries were built with PCR. The data were produced on an Illumina HiSeq 2500. TCR library preparation used molecular barcoding, with unique molecular identifiers applied to normalize quantification of the TCRbeta repertoire. TCRdb trimmed public reads at Q25 via fastp, called clones via MiXCR and kept in-frame beta chains. Every entry covers one CDR3 protein and lists the most common genes and DNA from its rows. Across this sample there are about 580,000 distinct CDR3 sequences, with about 21% seen only once. Roughly 15% of the sample is in the top ten clones. A remark on this clonotype: It has no known antigen specificity. No much larger clone is present one base from it, and per-base qualities are unavailable.

This specimen was PBMCs, mostly from graft donor cells, taken 360 days after TCRalphabeta/CD19-depleted stem cell transplant. This clonotype originated in a boy under two years old who had a stem cell transplant for acute myeloid leukemia, so the T cells may come from the graft donor.

The CDR3 region: CSGYSSSSYNEQFF. At the DNA level, the sequence is TGCAGCGGATACAGTTCCTCCTCCTACAATGAGCAGTTCTTC. The rearranged segments are TRBV29-1 and TRBJ2-1, with no reliable assignment of the D segment. V loses 7 bases of germline sequence and J loses 0 bases, and the interval between the two ends is 13 bases. The CDR3 holds 14 amino acids from the cysteine to the phenylalanine. The kept DNA is CDR3 alone, 42 bases in frame from the first base. CDR1 and CDR2 were assigned from the germline V gene as SQVTM and ANQGSEA.